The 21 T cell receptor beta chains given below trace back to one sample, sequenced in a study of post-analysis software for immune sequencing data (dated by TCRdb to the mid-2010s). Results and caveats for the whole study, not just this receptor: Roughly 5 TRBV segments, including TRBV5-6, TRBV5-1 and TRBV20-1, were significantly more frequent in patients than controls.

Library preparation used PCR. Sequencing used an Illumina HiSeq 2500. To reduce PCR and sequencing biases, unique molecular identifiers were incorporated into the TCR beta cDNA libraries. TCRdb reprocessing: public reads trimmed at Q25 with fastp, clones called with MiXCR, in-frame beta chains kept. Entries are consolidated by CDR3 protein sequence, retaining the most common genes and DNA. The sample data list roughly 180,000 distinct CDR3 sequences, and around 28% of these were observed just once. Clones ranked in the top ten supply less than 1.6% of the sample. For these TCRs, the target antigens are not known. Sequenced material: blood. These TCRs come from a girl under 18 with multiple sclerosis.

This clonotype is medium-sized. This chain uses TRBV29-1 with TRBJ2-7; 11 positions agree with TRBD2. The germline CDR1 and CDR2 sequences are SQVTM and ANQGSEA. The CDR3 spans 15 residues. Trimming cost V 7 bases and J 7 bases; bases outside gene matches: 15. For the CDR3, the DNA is TGCAGCGCCACCCTTAGCGGGAGGGGACGTGGGGAGCAGTACTTC. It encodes CSATLSGRGRGEQYF.

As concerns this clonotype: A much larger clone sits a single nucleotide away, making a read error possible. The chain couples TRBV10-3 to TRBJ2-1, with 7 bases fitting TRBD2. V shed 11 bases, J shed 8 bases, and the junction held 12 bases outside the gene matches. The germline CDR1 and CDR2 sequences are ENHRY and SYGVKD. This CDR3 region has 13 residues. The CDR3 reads CAHQREGRDEQFF. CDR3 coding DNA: TGTGCCCATCAGAGGGAGGGCCGTGATGAGCAGTTCTTC.

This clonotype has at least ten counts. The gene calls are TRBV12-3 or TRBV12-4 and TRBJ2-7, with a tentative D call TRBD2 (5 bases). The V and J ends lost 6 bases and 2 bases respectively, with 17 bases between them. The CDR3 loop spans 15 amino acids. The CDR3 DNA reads TGTGCCAGCAGCTCCCCGGACTTGACGGCCTACGAGCAGTACTTC. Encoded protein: CASSSPDLTAYEQYF.

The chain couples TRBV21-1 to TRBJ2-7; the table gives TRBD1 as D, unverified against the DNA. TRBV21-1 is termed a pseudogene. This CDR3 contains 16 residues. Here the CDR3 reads CASSINRDRGAYEQYF. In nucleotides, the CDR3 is TGTGCCAGCAGCATAAATCGGGACAGGGGCGCCTACGAGCAGTACTTC.

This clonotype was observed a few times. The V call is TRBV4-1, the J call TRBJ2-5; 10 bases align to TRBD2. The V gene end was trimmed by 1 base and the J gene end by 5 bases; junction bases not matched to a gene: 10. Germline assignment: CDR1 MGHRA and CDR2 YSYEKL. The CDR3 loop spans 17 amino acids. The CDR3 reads CASSQGRIAGGLETQYF. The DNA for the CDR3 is TGCGCCAGCAGCCAAGGTCGAATAGCGGGGGGCTTGGAGACCCAGTACTTC.

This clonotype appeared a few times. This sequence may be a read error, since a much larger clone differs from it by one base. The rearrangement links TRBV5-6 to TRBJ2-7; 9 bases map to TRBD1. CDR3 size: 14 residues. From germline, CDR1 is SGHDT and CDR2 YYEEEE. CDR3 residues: CAGSGTGSSYEQYF. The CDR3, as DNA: TGTGCCGGCAGCGGGACAGGGTCCTCCTACGAGCAGTACTTC. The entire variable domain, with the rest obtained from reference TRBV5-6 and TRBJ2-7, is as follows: DAGVTQSPTHLIKTRGQQVTLRCSPKSGHDTVSWYQQALGQGPQFIFQYYEEEERQRGNFPDRFSGHQFPNYSSELNVNALLLGDSALYLCAGSGTGSSYEQYFGPGTRLTVT.

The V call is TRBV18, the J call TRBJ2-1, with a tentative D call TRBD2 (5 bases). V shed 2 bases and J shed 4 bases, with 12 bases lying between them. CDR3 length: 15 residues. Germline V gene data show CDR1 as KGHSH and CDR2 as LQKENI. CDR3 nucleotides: TGTGCCAGCTCACCAGGGGAGCCGATATACAATGAGCAGTTCTTC. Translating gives CASSPGEPIYNEQFF.

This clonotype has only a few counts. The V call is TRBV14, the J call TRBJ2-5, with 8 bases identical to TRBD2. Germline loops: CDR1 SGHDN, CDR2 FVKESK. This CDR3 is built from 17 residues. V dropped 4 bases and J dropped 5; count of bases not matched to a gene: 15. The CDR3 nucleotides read TGTGCCAGCAGCCCATTACCAGCGGGAGTTGGGGGGGAGACCCAGTACTTC. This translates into CASSPLPAGVGGETQYF.

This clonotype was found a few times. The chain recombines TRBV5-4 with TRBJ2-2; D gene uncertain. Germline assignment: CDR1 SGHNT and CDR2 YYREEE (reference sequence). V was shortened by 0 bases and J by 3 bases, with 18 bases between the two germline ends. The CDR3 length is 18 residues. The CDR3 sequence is CASSLAFNSGRDTGELFF. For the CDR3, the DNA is TGTGCCAGCAGCTTGGCTTTCAACAGTGGCCGAGACACCGGGGAGCTGTTTTTT. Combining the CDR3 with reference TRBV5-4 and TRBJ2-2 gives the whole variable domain ETGVTQSPTHLIKTRGQQVTLRCSSQSGHNTVSWYQQALGQGPQFIFQYYREEENGRGNFPPRFSGLQFPNYSSELNVNALELDDSALYLCASSLAFNSGRDTGELFFGEGSRLTVL.

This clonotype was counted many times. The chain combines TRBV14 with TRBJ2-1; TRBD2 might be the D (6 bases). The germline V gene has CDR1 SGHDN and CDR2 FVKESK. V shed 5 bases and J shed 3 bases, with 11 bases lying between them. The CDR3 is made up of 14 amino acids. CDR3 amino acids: CASSYSGFYNEQFF. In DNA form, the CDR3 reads TGTGCCAGCAGCTACAGCGGGTTCTACAATGAGCAGTTCTTC.

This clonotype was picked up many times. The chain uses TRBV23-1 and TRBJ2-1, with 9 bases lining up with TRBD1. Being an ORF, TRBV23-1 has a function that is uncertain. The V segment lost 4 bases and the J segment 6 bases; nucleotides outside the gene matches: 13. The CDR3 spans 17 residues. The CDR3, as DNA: TGCGCCAGCAGTCCCCCGGGGGAGACAGGGGGGACCAATGAGCAGTTCTTC. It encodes CASSPPGETGGTNEQFF.

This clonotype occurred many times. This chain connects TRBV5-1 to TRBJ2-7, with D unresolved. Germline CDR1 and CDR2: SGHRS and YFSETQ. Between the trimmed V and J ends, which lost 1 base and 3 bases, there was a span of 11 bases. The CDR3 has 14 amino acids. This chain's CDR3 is CASSLMDGSYEQYF. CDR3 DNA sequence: TGCGCCAGCAGCTTGATGGACGGAAGCTACGAGCAGTACTTC.

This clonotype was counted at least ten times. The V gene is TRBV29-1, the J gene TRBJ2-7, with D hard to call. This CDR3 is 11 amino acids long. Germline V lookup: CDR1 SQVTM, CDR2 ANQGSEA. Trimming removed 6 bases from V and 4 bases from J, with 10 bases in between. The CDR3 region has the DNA TGCAGCGTCGCAGTTGAATACGAGCAGTACTTC. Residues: CSVAVEYEQYF.

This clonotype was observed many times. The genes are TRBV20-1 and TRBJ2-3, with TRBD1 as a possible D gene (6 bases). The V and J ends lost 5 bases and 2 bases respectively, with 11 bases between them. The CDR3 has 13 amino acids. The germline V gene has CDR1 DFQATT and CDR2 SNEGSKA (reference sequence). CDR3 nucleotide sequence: TGCAGTGCTCTCCAGGGGAACACAGATACGCAGTATTTT. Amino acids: CSALQGNTDTQYF.

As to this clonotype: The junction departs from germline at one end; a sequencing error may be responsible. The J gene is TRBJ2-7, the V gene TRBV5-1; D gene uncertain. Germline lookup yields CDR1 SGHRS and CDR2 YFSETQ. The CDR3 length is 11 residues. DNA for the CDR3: TGCGCCAGCAGAGGCACCTACGATCAGTACTTC. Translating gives CASRGTYDQYF.

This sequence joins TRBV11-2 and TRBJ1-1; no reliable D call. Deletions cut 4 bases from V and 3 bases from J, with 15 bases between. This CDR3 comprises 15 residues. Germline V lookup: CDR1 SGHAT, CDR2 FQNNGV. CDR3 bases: TGTGCCAGCAGCTCCCCGGAGACGTGGGACACTGAAGCTTTCTTT. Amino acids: CASSSPETWDTEAFF.

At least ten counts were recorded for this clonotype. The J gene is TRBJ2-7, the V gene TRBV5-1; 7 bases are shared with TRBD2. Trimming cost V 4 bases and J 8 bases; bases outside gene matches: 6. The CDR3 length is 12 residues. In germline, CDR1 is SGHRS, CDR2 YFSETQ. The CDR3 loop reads CASSAGEGKQYF. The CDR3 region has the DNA TGCGCCAGCAGCGCCGGGGAGGGTAAGCAGTACTTC.

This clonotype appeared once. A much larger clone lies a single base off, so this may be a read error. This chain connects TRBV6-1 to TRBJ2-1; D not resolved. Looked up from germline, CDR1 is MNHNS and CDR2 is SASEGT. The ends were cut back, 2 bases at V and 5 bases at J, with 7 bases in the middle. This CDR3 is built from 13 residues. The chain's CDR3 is CASSEFPNNEQFF. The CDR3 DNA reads TGTGCCAGCAGTGAATTCCCGAACAATGAGCAGTTCTTC.

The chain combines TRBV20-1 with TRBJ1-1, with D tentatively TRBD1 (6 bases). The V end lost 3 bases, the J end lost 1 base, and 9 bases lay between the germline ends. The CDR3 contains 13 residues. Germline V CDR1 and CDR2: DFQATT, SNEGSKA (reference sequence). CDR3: CSAREGGNTEAFF. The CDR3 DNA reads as TGCAGTGCTAGGGAAGGGGGGAACACTGAAGCTTTCTTT.

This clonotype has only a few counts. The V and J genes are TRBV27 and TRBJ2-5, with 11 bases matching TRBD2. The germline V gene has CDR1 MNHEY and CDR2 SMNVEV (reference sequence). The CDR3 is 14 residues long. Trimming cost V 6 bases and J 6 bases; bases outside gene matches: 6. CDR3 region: CASSPSGRLQTQYF. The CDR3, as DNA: TGTGCCAGCAGCCCTAGCGGGAGGTTGCAGACCCAGTACTTC.

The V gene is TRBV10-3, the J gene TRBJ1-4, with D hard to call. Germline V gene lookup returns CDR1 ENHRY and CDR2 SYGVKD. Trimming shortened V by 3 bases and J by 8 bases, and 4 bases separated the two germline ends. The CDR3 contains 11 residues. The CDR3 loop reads CAISDEEKLFF. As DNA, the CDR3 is TGTGCCATCAGTGACGAGGAAAAACTGTTTTTT.